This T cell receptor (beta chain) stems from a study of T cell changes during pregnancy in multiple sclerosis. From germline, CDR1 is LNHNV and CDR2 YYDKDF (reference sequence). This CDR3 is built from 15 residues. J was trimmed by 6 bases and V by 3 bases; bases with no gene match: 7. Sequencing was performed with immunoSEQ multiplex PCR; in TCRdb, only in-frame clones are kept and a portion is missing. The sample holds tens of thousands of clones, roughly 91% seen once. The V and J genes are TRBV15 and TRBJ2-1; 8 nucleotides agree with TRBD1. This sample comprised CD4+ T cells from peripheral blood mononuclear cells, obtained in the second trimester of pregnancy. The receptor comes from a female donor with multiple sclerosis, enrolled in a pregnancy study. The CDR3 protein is CATSRETGVGNEQFF. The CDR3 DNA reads TGTGCCACCAGCAGGGAGACAGGGGTGGGCAATGAGCAGTTCTTC.